The rows below give T cell receptor beta chains drawn from one sample of a study of T cell clones after liver transplantation. The repertoire was sequenced with immunoSEQ multiplex PCR; TCRdb's copy has only in-frame clones and lacks some. In the table there are nearly 45,000 clones, 70% to 90% of which are singletons. Here the sequenced sample was CD4+ T cells from blood, taken 24 months after liver transplant. The source of these receptors is a human patient who received a liver transplant. Some T cells here may be from the graft donor. Each CDR3 is given with its conserved first and last residue. Each record gives: D gene, clone size, J gene, V gene, CDR3 length, CDR3 protein, CDR3 DNA. A D gene is named only where the DNA matches it firmly. Rows give clone size only sometimes, using once, few, many, or a class for an expanded clone.

D: .; size: .; J: TRBJ1-2; V: TRBV6-1; length: 13; CDR3: CASNPGNRGGYTF; DNA: TGTGCCAGCAACCCGGGAAACCGAGGGGGCTACACCTTC
D: .; size: .; J: TRBJ2-3; V: TRBV6-4; length: 13; CDR3: CASSRLVGDTQYF; DNA: TGTGCCAGCAGCCGACTAGTAGGAGATACGCAGTATTTT
D: .; size: .; J: TRBJ1-1; V: TRBV15; length: 12; CDR3: CATSRTHTEAFF; DNA: TGTGCCACCAGCAGGACCCACACTGAAGCTTTCTTT
D: TRBD1; size: few; J: TRBJ1-4; V: TRBV19; length: 13; CDR3: CASTKDRGRELFF; DNA: TGTGCCAGTACCAAGGACAGGGGACGAGAACTGTTTTTT
D: .; size: once; J: TRBJ2-3; V: TRBV9; length: 13; CDR3: CASRGSGTDTQYF; DNA: TGTGCCAGCCGAGGGAGCGGCACAGATACGCAGTATTTT
D: .; size: .; J: TRBJ2-3; V: TRBV6-1; length: 11; CDR3: CATQLADTQYF; DNA: TGTGCCACACAACTAGCAGATACGCAGTATTTT
D: .; size: .; J: TRBJ2-1; V: TRBV5-4; length: 13; CDR3: CASSLKEEDEQFF; DNA: TGTGCCAGCAGCTTGAAGGAGGAGGATGAGCAGTTCTTC
D: .; size: .; J: TRBJ1-1; V: TRBV19; length: 13; CDR3: CASSMEGGTEAFF; DNA: TGTGCCAGTAGTATGGAGGGGGGGACTGAAGCTTTCTTT
D: .; size: .; J: TRBJ2-1; V: TRBV7-2; length: 12; CDR3: CASSINTYEQFF; DNA: TGTGCCAGCAGCATAAACACTTATGAGCAGTTCTTC
D: .; size: .; J: TRBJ2-7; V: TRBV7-9; length: 15; CDR3: CASSFPYTGSYEQYF; DNA: TGTGCCAGCAGCTTCCCATACACAGGGTCCTACGAGCAGTACTTC
D: TRBD1; size: .; J: TRBJ1-1; V: TRBV10-2; length: 14; CDR3: CASRDTRQGTEAFF; DNA: TGCGCCAGCAGGGATACCCGACAGGGCACTGAAGCTTTCTTT
D: TRBD1; size: .; J: TRBJ2-7; V: TRBV10-1; length: 15; CDR3: CASSDFGTGSYEQYF; DNA: TGCGCCAGCAGTGATTTCGGGACAGGGTCCTACGAGCAGTACTTC
D: .; size: once; J: TRBJ1-3; V: TRBV6-1; length: 14; CDR3: CASSEHNSGNTIYF; DNA: TGTGCCAGCAGTGAACACAACTCTGGAAACACCATATATTTT
D: TRBD2; size: once; J: TRBJ2-7; V: TRBV7-2; length: 13; CDR3: CASSFQRDGEQYF; DNA: TGTGCCAGCAGCTTCCAGCGGGATGGGGAGCAGTACTTC
D: .; size: .; J: TRBJ1-6; V: TRBV27; length: 18; CDR3: CASSSYFGTLSYNSPLHF; DNA: TGTGCCAGCAGTTCTTACTTCGGGACTCTCTCCTATAATTCACCCCTCCACTTT
D: TRBD1; size: few; J: TRBJ1-4; V: TRBV6-5; length: 14; CDR3: CASRPGQGAEKLFF; DNA: TGTGCCAGCCGGCCGGGACAGGGGGCGGAAAAACTGTTTTTT
D: .; size: .; J: TRBJ1-1; V: TRBV29-1; length: 10; CDR3: CSTEYTEAFF; DNA: TGCAGCACTGAATACACTGAAGCTTTCTTT
D: .; size: .; J: TRBJ1-1; V: TRBV11-2; length: 13; CDR3: CASSLGPFAEAFF; DNA: TGTGCCAGCAGCTTAGGACCCTTTGCTGAAGCTTTCTTT
D: .; size: .; J: TRBJ2-3; V: TRBV4-3; length: 13; CDR3: CASSQAQTDTQYF; DNA: TGCGCCAGCAGCCAAGCCCAAACAGATACGCAGTATTTT
D: .; size: .; J: TRBJ2-1; V: TRBV5-5; length: 13; CDR3: CASNGQFYNEQFF; DNA: TGTGCCAGCAATGGACAGTTCTACAATGAGCAGTTCTTC
D: TRBD1; size: .; J: TRBJ2-7; V: TRBV2; length: 14; CDR3: CARSTGTASYEQYF; DNA: TGTGCCAGATCAACCGGGACAGCTTCCTACGAGCAGTACTTC
D: .; size: few; J: TRBJ1-1; V: TRBV7-8; length: 14; CDR3: CASSNRVMNTEAFF; DNA: TGTGCCAGCAGCAACAGGGTTATGAACACTGAAGCTTTCTTT
D: .; size: few; J: TRBJ1-4; V: TRBV4-2; length: 15; CDR3: CASSHARGSDEKLFF; DNA: TGTGCCAGCAGCCATGCACGGGGGTCGGATGAAAAACTGTTTTTT
D: TRBD1; size: .; J: TRBJ1-4; V: TRBV5-1; length: 15; CDR3: CASRSTGATNEKLFF; DNA: TGCGCCAGTCGATCAACAGGGGCAACTAATGAAAAACTGTTTTTT
D: .; size: .; J: TRBJ1-2; V: TRBV5-1; length: 13; CDR3: CASSLVESYGYTF; DNA: TGCGCCAGCAGCTTGGTTGAGTCCTATGGCTACACCTTC
D: .; size: .; J: TRBJ2-1; V: TRBV5-4; length: 15; CDR3: CASSSSVSSYNEQFF; DNA: TGTGCCAGCAGCTCCTCCGTAAGCTCCTACAATGAGCAGTTCTTC
D: .; size: .; J: TRBJ2-7; V: TRBV28; length: 12; CDR3: CASRAQARKQYF; DNA: TGTGCCAGCAGGGCACAGGCCCGTAAGCAGTACTTC